Included here is one T cell receptor beta chain sequence, with context. As yet, its antigen is unknown. These data belong to a study of T cell responses to AZD1222 COVID-19 vaccine. Notes on the study in general: Along spike, vaccine-associated CD4 TCRs were found throughout, with dominance at 160-218 and 743-854. Vaccination with two AZD1222 doses was followed by a rise in Spike-specific TCR breadth and depth. Repertoires were sampled only after the peak T cell response. Baseline seropositives among AZD1222 recipients totaled only 5 to 7.

The V and J ends lost 2 bases and 0 bases respectively, with 8 bases between them. The CDR3 is made up of 14 amino acids. Per germline, CDR1 SGHDT and CDR2 YYEEEE. Measured with immunoSEQ multiplex PCR; TCRdb has only the in-frame clones, and not every one. The sample gives about 120,000 clones, around nine tenths of which show up once; 2% to 3% is in the top ten. The chain carries TRBV5-6 and TRBJ1-1, with no clear D. The TCR originated in an adult in good health. The material was peripheral blood, obtained on day 0 of AZD1222 vaccination. The CDR3 here is CASSLLLMNTEAFF. CDR3 in DNA: TGTGCCAGCAGCTTATTACTTATGAACACTGAAGCTTTCTTT.